This T cell receptor (beta chain) emerged from a study of blood T cell repertoires in COVID-19. Overall study: COVID-19 samples collected from the United States, Italy and Spain covered acute and convalescent phases. Sample material is recorded as cDNA or gDNA derived from T cells, B-cell-depleted T cells, or PBMCs.

Authors' analysis steps: Amplification of reference gene primers provided the estimated nucleated cell counts. Clones were sequenced by immunoSEQ multiplex PCR, and TCRdb holds only the in-frame ones, with some missing. The V and J calls and clone size were taken over from that table, and D and trimming were inferred from the DNA. This table holds some 250,000 clones, 70% to 90% found once. The count of this clone is one. The specimen sequenced was peripheral blood. The sequence was collected from a woman in her 30s who had recovered from COVID-19.

CDR3 coding DNA: TGTGCCAGTAGTATTTTCTCAGGGATCGGTTTATACGAGCAGTACTTC. Encoded protein: CASSIFSGIGLYEQYF. The genes are TRBV19 and TRBJ2-7; D is perhaps TRBD1 (5 bases). Germline V gives CDR1 LNHDA, CDR2 SQIVND (reference sequence). The CDR3 covers 16 residues. V was pared by 3 bases and J by 4 bases, with 19 bases between.